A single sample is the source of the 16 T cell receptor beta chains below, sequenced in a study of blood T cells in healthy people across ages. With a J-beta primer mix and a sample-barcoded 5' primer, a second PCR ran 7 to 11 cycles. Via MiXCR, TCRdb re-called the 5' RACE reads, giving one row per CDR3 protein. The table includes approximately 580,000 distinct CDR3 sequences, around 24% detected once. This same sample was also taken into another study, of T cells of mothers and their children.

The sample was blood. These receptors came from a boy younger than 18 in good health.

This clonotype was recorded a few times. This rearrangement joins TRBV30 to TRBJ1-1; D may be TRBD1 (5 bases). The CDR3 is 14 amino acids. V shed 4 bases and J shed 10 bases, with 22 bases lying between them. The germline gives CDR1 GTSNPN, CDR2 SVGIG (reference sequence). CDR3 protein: CAWIGTLRGDIAFF. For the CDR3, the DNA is TGTGCCTGGATCGGGACCCTAAGAGGGGATATAGCTTTCTTT. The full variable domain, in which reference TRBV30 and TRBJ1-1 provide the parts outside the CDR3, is SQTIHQWPATLVQPVGSPLSLECTVEGTSNPNLYWYRQAAGRGLQLLFYSVGIGQISSEVPQNLSASRPQDRQFILSSKKLLLSDSGFYLCAWIGTLRGDIAFFGQGTRLTVV.

CDR3 region: CASSRTSGLGLDTQYF. DNA of the CDR3: TGTGCCAGCAGTCGCACTAGCGGGCTTGGCCTAGATACGCAGTATTTT. The V and J genes are TRBV28 and TRBJ2-3; 9 positions agree with TRBD2. Trimming cost V 5 bases and J 5 bases; bases outside gene matches: 11. The CDR3 sequence is 16 residues long. Germline V gene lookup returns CDR1 MDHEN and CDR2 SYDVKM.

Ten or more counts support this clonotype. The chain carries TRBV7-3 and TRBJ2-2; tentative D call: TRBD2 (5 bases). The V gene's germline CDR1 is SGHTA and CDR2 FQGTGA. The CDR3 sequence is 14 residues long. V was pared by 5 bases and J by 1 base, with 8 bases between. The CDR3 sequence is CASSHGVNTGELFF. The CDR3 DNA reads TGTGCCAGCAGCCACGGGGTGAACACCGGGGAGCTGTTTTTT.

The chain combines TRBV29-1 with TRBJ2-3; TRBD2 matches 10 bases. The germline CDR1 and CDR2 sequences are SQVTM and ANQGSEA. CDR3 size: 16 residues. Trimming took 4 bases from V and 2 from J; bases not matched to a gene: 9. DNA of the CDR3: TGCAGCGTTGCCCGAATTAGCGGGGGGCTCACAGATACGCAGTATTTT. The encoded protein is CSVARISGGLTDTQYF.

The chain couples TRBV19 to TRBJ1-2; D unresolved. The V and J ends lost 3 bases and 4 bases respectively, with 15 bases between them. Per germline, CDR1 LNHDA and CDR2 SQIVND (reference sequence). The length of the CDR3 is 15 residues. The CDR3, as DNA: TGTGCCAGTAGTATTGCGCTAGCGGAAATCTATGGCTACACCTTC. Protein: CASSIALAEIYGYTF. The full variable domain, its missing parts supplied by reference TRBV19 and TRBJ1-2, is DGGITQSPKYLFRKEGQNVTLSCEQNLNHDAMYWYRQDPGQGLRLIYYSQIVNDFQKGDIAEGYSVSREKKESFPLTVTSAQKNPTAFYLCASSIALAEIYGYTFGSGTRLTVV.

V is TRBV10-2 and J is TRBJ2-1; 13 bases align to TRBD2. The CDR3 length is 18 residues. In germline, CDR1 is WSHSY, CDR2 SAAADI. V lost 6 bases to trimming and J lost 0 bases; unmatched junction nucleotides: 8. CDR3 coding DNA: TGCGCCAGCAGATCGGGACTAGCGGGACCGAGCTCCTACAATGAGCAGTTCTTC. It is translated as CASRSGLAGPSSYNEQFF.

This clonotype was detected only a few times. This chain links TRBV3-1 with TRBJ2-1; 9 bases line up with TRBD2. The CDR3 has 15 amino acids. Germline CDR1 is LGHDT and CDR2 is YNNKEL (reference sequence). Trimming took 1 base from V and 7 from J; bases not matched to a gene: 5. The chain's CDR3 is CASSQAAGGTNEQFF. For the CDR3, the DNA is TGTGCCAGCAGCCAAGCGGCGGGAGGGACAAATGAGCAGTTCTTC.

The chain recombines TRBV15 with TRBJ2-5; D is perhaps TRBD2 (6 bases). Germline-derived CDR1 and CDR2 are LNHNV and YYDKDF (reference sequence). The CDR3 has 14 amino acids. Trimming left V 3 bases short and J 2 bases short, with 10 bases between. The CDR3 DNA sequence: TGTGCCACCAGCAGCGTCGGGACTCAAGAGACCCAGTACTTC. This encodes CATSSVGTQETQYF.

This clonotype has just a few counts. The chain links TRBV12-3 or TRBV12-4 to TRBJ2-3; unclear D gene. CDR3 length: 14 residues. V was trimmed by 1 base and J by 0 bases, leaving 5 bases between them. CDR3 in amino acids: CASSLGSSTDTQYF. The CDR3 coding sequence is TGTGCCAGCAGTTTAGGGTCTAGCACAGATACGCAGTATTTT.

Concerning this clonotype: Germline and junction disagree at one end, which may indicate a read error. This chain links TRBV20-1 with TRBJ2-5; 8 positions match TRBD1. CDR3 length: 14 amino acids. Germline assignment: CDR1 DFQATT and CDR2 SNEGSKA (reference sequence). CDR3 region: CSARTGAGGETQYF. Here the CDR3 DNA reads TGCAGTGCTAGGACAGGGGCCGGTGGAGAGACTCAGTACTTC.

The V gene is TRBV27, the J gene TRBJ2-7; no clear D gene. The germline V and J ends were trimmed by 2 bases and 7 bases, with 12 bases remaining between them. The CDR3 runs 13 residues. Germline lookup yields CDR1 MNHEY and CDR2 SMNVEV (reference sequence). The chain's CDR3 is CASSLNSGREQYF. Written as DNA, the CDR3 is TGTGCCAGCAGTTTAAATTCGGGCAGAGAGCAGTACTTC.

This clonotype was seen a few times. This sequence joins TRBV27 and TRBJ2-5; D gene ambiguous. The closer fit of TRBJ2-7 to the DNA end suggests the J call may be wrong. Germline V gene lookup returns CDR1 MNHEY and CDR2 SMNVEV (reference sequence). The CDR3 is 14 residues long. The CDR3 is CASSFGRHYYEQYF. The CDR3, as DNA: TGTGCCAGCAGTTTTGGTAGACACTACTACGAGCAGTACTTC.

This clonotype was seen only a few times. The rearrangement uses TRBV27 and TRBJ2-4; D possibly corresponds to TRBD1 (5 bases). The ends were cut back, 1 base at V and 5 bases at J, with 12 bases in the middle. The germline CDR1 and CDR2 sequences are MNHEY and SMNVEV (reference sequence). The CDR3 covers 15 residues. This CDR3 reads CASSLWAGSENIQYF. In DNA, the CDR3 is TGTGCCAGCAGTTTATGGGCAGGGTCCGAAAACATTCAGTACTTC.

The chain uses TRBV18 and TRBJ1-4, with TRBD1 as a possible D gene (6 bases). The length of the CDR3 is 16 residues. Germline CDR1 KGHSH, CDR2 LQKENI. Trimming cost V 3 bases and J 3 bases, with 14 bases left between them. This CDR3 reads CASSPTAAGANEKLFF. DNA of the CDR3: TGTGCCAGCTCACCCACCGCGGCAGGGGCTAATGAAAAACTGTTTTTT.

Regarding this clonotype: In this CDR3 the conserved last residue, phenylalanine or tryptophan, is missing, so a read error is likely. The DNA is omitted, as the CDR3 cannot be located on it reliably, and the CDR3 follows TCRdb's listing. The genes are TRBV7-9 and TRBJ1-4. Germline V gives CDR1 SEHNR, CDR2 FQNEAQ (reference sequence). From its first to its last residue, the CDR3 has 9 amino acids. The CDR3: CASSLGGCA.

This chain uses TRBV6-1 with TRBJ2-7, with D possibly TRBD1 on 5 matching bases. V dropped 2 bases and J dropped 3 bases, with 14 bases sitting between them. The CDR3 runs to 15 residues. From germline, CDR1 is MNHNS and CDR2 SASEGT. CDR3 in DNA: TGTGCCAGCAGTGAAATTGGGGCTCTTTACTACGAGCAGTACTTC. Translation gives CASSEIGALYYEQYF.